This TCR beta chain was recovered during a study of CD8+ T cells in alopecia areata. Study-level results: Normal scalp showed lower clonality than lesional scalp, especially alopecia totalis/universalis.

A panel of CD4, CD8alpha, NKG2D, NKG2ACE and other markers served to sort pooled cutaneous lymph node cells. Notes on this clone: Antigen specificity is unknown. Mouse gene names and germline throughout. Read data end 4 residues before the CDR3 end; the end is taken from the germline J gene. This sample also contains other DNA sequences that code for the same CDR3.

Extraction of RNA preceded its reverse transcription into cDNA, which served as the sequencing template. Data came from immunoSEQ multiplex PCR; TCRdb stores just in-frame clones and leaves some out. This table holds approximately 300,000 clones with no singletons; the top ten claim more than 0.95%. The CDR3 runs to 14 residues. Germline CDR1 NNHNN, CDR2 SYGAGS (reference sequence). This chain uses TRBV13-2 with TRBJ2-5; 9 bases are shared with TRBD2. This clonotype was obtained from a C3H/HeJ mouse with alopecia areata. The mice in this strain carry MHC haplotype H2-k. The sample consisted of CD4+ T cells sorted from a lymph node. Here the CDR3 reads CASGETGGRDTQYF. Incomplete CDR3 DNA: TGTGCCAGCGGCGAGACTGGGGGCAGGGAC.